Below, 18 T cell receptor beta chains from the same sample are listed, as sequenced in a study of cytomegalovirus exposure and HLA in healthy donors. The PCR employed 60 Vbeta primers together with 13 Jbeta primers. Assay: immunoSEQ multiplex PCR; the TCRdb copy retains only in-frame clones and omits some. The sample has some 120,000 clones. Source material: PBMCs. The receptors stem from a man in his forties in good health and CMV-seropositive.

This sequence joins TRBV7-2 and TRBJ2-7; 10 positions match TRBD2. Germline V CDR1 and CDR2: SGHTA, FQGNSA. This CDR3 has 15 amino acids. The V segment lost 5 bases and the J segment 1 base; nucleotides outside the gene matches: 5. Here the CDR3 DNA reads TGTGCCAGCAGCCCGGGACTAGCGTTTTCCTACGAGCAGTACTTC. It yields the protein CASSPGLAFSYEQYF.

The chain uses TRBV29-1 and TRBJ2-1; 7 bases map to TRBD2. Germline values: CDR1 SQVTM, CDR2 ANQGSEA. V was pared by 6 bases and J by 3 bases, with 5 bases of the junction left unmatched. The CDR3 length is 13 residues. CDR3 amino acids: CSVLGGSYNEQFF. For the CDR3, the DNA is TGCAGCGTCCTAGGCGGGAGCTACAATGAGCAGTTCTTC.

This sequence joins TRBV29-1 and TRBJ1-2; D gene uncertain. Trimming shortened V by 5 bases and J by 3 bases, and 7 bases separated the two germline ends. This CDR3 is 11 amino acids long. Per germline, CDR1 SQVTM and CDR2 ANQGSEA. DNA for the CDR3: TGCAGCGTTCGGGAGGACTATGGCTACACCTTC. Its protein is CSVREDYGYTF.

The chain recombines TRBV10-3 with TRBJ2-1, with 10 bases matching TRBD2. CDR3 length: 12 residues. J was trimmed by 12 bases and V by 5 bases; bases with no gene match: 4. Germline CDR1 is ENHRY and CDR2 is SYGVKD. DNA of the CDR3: TGTGCCATCAGTAGCGGGAGGGCCGGGCAGTTCTTC. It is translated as CAISSGRAGQFF.

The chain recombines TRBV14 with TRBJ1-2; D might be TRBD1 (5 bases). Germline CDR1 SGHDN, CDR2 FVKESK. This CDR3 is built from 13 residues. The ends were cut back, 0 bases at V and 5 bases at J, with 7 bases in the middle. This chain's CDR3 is CASSQEGAYGYTF. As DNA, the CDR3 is TGTGCCAGCAGCCAAGAAGGGGCGTATGGCTACACCTTC.

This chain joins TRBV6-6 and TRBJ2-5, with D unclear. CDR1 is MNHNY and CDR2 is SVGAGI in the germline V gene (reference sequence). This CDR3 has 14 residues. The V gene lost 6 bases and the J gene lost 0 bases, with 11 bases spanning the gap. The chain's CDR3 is CASSPVPYQETQYF. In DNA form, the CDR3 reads TGTGCCAGCAGCCCCGTCCCGTACCAAGAGACCCAGTACTTC.

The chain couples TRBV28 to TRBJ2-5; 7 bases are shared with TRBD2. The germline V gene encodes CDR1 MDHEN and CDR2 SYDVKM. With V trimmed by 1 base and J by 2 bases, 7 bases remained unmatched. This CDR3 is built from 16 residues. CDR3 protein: CASSLFLAERQETQYF. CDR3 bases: TGTGCCAGCAGTTTATTTCTAGCGGAAAGACAAGAGACCCAGTACTTC.

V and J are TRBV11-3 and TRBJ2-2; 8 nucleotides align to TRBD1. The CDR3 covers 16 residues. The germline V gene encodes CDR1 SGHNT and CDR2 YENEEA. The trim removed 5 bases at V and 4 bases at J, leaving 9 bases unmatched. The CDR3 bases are TGTGCCAGCAGCGCAGGACAGGGTTATGGCACCGGGGAGCTGTTTTTT. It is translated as CASSAGQGYGTGELFF.

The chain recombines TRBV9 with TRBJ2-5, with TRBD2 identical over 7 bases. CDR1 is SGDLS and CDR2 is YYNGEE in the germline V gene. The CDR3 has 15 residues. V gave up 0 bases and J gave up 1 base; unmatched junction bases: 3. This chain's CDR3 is CASSVEPGGQETQYF. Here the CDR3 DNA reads TGTGCCAGCAGCGTAGAGCCGGGGGGCCAAGAGACCCAGTACTTC.

Written as DNA, the CDR3 is TGTGCCAGCAGCTCGACCAAGACTAGCGGGCAAGAGACCCAGTACTTC. This encodes CASSSTKTSGQETQYF. V and J are TRBV5-4 and TRBJ2-5, with 10 bases matching TRBD2. This CDR3 region has 16 residues. V was clipped by 3 bases and J by 2 bases; unmatched bases: 7. The V gene's germline CDR1 is SGHNT and CDR2 YYREEE (reference sequence).

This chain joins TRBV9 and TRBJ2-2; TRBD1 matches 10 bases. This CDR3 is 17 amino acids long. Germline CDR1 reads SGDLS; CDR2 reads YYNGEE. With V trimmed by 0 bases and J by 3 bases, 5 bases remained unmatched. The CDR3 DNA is TGTGCCAGCAGCGTAGAATGGGGACAGGGGCACACCGGGGAGCTGTTTTTT. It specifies CASSVEWGQGHTGELFF.

Here the CDR3 reads CASRGPGESKNIQYF. The CDR3 nucleotides read TGTGCCAGTAGGGGACCGGGGGAGTCCAAAAACATTCAGTACTTC. The chain combines TRBV19 with TRBJ2-4, with D perhaps matching TRBD2 (6 bases). Germline V gives CDR1 LNHDA, CDR2 SQIVND (reference sequence). The CDR3 totals 15 residues. Trimming removed 6 bases from V and 2 bases from J, with 14 bases in between. Full variable domain (rest looked up from reference TRBV19 and TRBJ2-4): DGGITQSPKYLFRKEGQNVTLSCEQNLNHDAMYWYRQDPGQGLRLIYYSQIVNDFQKGDIAEGYSVSREKKESFPLTVTSAQKNPTAFYLCASRGPGESKNIQYFGAGTRLSVL.

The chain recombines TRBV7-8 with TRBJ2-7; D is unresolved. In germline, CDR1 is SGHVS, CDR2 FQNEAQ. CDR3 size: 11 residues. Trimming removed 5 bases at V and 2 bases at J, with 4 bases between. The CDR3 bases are TGTGCCAGCAGCGAGACCTACGAGCAGTACTTC. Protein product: CASSETYEQYF.

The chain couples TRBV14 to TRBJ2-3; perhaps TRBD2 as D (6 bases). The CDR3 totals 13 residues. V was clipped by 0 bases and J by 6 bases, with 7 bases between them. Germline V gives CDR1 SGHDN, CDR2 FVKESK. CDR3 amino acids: CASSQDGGDTQYF. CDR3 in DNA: TGTGCCAGCAGCCAAGATGGGGGGGATACGCAGTATTTT. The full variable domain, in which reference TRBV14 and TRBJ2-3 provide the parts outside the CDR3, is EAGVTQFPSHSVIEKGQTVTLRCDPISGHDNLYWYRRVMGKEIKFLLHFVKESKQDESGMPNNRFLAERTGGTYSTLKVQPAELEDSGVYFCASSQDGGDTQYFGPGTRLTVL.

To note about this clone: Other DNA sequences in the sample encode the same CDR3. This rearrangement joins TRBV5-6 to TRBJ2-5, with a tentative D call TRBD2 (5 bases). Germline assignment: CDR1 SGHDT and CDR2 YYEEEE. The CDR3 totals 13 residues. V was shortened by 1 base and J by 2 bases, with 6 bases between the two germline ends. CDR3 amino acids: CASSLRGQETQYF. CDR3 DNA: TGTGCCAGCAGCTTGCGCGGGCAAGAGACCCAGTACTTC.

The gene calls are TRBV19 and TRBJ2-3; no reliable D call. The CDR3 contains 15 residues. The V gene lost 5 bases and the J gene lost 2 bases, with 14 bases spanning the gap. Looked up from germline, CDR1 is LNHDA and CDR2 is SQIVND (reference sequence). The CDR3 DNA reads TGTGCCAGTAGTCCCCCTGGCAGGTACACAGATACGCAGTATTTT. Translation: CASSPPGRYTDTQYF.

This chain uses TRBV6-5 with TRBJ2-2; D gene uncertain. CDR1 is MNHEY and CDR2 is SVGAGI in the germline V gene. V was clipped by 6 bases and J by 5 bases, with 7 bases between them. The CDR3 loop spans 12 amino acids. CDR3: CASREITGELFF. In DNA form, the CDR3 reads TGTGCCAGCAGGGAGATTACCGGGGAGCTGTTTTTT.

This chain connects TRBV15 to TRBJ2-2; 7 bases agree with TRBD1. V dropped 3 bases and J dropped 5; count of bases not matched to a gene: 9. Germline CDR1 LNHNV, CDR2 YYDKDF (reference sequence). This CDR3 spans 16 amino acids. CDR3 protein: CATSSAPGQLTGELFF. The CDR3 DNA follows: TGTGCCACCAGCAGTGCCCCGGGACAGCTAACCGGGGAGCTGTTTTTT.